This T cell receptor beta chain was identified during a study of T cell responses to AZD1222 COVID-19 vaccine. The wider study: Investigators merged groups given second doses at roughly 4 or roughly 12 weeks.

This table comes from immunoSEQ multiplex PCR, and its TCRdb copy is limited to in-frame clones, with some not included. This table holds about 160,000 clones, about 89% found once. The CDR3 totals 15 residues. Per the germline V gene, CDR1 is MDHEN and CDR2 is SYDVKM. V shed 6 bases, J shed 5 bases, and the junction held 11 bases outside the gene matches. The study's findings and limits: Spike-specific TCR breadth and depth went up after people got two AZD1222 doses. Just five to seven people given AZD1222 tested seropositive at baseline. Per reports, nearly half of all spike-specific TCRs target regions that are unmutated in variants.

Remarks on this clone: Its antigen is not identified.

The origin of this receptor is an adult in good health. The source material was peripheral blood, sampled on day 0 of AZD1222 vaccination. This chain joins TRBV28 and TRBJ1-2; TRBD1 matches 8 bases. CDR3 in DNA: TGTGCCAGCAGGTCCCCAGGGGGCGCGAGGTATGGCTACACCTTC. Amino acids: CASRSPGGARYGYTF.